This TCR beta chain appears in the sequencing data of a study of blood T cell repertoires in COVID-19. Whole-study context: PBMCs, B-cell-depleted T cells, or T cells were the source of the cDNA or gDNA that made up the material.

This clone was found a few times. CDR1 LNHDA and CDR2 SQIVND come from the germline V gene (reference sequence). The CDR3 loop spans 15 amino acids. Trimming left V 3 bases short and J 2 bases short, with 13 bases between. Authors' data handling: Estimated nucleated cell counts came from reference gene primer amplification. Data came from immunoSEQ multiplex PCR; TCRdb stores just in-frame clones and leaves some out. V and J calls and clone size come straight from that table; D and trimming were deduced from the DNA. The sample lists a few hundred thousand clones, 88% seen once, with 3.5% to 4% in the top ten.

Specimen: peripheral blood. This TCR was recovered from a woman between 50 and 59 years old with active or convalescent COVID-19. The V and J genes are TRBV19 and TRBJ2-5; D is possibly TRBD2 (5 bases). CDR3 residues: CASSIPGSGQETQYF. In nucleotides, the CDR3 is TGTGCCAGTAGTATTCCGGGTTCGGGACAAGAGACCCAGTACTTC.